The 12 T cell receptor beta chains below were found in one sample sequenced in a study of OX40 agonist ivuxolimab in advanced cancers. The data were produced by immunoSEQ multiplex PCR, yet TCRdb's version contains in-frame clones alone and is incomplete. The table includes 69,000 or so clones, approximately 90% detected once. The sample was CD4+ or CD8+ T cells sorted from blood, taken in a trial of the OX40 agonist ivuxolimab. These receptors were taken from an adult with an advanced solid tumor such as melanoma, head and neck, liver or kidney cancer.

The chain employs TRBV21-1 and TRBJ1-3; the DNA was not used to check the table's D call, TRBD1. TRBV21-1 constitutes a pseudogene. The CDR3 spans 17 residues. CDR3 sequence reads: CASSKEFGDRGGNTIYF. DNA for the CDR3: TGTGCCAGCAGCAAAGAGTTTGGGGACAGGGGTGGAAACACCATATATTTT.

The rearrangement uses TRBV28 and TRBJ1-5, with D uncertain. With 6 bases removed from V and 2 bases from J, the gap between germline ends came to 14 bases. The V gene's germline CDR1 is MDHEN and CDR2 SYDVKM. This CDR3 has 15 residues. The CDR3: CASSPLEAGNQPQHF. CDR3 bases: TGTGCCAGCAGCCCCTTGGAGGCAGGCAATCAGCCCCAGCATTTT.

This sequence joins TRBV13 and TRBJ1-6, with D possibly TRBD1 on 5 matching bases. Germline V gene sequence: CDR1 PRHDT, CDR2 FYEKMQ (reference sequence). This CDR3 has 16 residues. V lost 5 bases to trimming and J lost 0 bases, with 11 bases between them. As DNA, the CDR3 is TGTGCCAGCAGCCCTCGGGGGAGCTCCTATAATTCACCCCTCCACTTT. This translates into CASSPRGSSYNSPLHF. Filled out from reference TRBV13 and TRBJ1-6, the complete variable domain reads AAGVIQSPRHLIKEKRETATLKCYPIPRHDTVYWYQQGPGQDPQFLISFYEKMQSDKGSIPDRFSAQQFSDYHSELNMSSLELGDSALYFCASSPRGSSYNSPLHFGNGTRLTVT.

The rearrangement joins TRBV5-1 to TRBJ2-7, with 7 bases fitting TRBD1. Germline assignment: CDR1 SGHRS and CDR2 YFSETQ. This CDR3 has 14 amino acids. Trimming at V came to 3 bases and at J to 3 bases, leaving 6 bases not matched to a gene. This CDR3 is CASSWTGVDYEQYF. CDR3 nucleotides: TGCGCCAGCAGCTGGACAGGCGTCGACTACGAGCAGTACTTC.

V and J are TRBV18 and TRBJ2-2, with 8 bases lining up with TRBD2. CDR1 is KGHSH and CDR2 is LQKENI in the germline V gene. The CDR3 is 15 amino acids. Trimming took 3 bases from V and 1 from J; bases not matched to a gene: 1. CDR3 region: CASSPLAGNTGELFF. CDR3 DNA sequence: TGTGCCAGCTCACCTCTAGCGGGGAACACCGGGGAGCTGTTTTTT. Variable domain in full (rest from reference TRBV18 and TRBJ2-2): NAGVMQNPRHLVRRRGQEARLRCSPMKGHSHVYWYRQLPEEGLKFMVYLQKENIIDESGMPKERFSAEFPKEGPSILRIQQVVRGDSAAYFCASSPLAGNTGELFFGEGSRLTVL.

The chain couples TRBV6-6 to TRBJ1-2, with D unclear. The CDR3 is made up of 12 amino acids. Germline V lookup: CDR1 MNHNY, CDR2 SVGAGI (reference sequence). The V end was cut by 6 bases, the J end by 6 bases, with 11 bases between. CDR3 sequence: CASSLITDGYTF. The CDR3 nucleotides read TGTGCCAGCAGCCTTATTACGGATGGCTACACCTTC.

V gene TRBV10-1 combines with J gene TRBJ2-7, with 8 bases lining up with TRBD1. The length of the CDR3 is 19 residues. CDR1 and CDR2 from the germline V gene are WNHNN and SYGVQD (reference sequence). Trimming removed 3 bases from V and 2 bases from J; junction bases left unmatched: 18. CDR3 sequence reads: CASSDTDRDLYLIPYEQYF. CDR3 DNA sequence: TGCGCCAGCAGTGATACGGACAGGGACCTTTACTTAATACCCTACGAGCAGTACTTC.

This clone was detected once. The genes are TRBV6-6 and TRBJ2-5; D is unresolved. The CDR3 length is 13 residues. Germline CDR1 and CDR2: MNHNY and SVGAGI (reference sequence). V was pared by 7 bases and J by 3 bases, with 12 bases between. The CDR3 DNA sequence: TGTGCCAGCAAAGGGCTCAATAAAGAGACCCAGTACTTC. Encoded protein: CASKGLNKETQYF.

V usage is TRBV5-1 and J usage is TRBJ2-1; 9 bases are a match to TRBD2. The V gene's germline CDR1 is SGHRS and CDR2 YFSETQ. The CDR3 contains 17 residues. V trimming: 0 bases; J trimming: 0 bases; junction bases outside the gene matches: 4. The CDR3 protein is CASSLALAGSSYNEQFF. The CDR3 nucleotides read TGCGCCAGCAGCTTGGCCCTAGCGGGGAGCTCCTACAATGAGCAGTTCTTC.

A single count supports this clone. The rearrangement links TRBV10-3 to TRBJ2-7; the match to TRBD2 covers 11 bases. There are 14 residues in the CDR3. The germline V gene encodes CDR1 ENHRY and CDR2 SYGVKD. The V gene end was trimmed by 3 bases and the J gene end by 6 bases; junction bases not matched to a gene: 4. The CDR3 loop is CAISEIAGGREQYF. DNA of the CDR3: TGTGCCATCAGTGAAATAGCGGGAGGGCGCGAGCAGTACTTC.

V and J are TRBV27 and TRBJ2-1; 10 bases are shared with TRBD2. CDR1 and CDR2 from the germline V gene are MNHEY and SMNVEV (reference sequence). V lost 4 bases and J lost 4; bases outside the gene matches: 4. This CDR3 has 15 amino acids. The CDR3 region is CASSYGLAVYNEQFF. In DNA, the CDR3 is TGTGCCAGCAGTTATGGACTAGCGGTTTACAATGAGCAGTTCTTC.

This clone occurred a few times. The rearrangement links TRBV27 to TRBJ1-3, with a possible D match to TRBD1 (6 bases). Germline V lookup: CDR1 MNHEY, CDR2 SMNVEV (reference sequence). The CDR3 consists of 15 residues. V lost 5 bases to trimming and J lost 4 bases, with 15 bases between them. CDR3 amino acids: CASSLAGASGNTIYF. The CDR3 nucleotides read TGTGCCAGCAGTCTAGCAGGGGCTTCCGGAAACACCATATATTTT.